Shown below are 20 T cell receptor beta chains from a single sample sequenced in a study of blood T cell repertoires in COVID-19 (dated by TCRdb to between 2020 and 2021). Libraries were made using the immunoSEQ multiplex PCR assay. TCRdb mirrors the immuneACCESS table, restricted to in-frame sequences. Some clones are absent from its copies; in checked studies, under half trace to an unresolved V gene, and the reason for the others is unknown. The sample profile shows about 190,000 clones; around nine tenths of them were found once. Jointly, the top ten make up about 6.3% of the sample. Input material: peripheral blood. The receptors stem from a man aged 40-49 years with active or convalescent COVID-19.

CDR3 DNA: TGTGCCAGCAGCTTTTTGGGGGGGTTGAAGGGCACAGATACGCAGTATTTT. Its translation: CASSFLGGLKGTDTQYF. The chain has TRBV5-5 and TRBJ2-3; 7 bases line up with TRBD2. This CDR3 spans 17 amino acids. After removal of 2 bases from V and 1 base from J, the junction contained 10 bases not matched to a gene. Germline V gives CDR1 SGHKS, CDR2 YYEKEE (reference sequence).

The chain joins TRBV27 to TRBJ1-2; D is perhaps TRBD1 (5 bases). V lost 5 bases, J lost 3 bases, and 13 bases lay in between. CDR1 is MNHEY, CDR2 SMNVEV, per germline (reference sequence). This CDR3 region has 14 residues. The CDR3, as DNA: TGTGCCAGCAGTCCCGCGGGGGAGGACTATGGCTACACCTTC. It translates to CASSPAGEDYGYTF.

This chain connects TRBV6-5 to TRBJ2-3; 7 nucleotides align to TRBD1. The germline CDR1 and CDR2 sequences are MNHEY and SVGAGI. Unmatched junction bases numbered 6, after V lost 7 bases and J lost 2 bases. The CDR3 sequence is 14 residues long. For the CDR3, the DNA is TGTGCCAGCAATCAACAGGGGTCCACAGATACGCAGTATTTT. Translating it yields CASNQQGSTDTQYF.

CDR3 protein: CSAGQGGGYTF. The CDR3, as DNA: TGCAGCGCCGGACAGGGTGGTGGCTACACCTTC. The chain combines TRBV29-1 with TRBJ1-2; TRBD1 matches at 8 bases. Germline values: CDR1 SQVTM, CDR2 ANQGSEA. There are 11 residues in the CDR3. The J segment lost 7 bases and the V segment lost 7 bases, leaving 5 bases of the junction unmatched.

CDR3 DNA: TGTGCCAGCACAGGGGGCGGACCCACAGATACGCAGTATTTT. Protein sequence: CASTGGGPTDTQYF. The rearrangement uses TRBV3-1 (or the pseudogene TRBV3-2) and TRBJ2-3; TRBD1 aligns across 8 bases. Germline CDR1 reads LGHDT; CDR2 reads YNNKEL (reference sequence). V was clipped by 7 bases and J by 2 bases; unmatched bases: 5. This CDR3 comprises 14 residues.

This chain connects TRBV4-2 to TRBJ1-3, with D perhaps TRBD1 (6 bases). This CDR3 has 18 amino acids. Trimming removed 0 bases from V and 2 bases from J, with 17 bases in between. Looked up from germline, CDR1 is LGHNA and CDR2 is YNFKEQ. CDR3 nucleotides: TGTGCCAGCAGCCAAGAGCGGAGGACAGAAGACCCTGGAAACACCATATATTTT. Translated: CASSQERRTEDPGNTIYF.

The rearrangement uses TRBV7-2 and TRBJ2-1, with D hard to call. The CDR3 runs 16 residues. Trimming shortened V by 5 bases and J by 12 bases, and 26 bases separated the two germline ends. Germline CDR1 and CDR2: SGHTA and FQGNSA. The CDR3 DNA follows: TGTGCCAGCAGCCCGTCGGCCGGCGGTCCTACAATCGGGCAGTTCTTC. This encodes CASSPSAGGPTIGQFF.

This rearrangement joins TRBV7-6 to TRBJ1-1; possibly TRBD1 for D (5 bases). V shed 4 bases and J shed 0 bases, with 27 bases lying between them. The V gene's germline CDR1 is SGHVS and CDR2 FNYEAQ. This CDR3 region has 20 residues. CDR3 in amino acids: CASSSSPLRYDSPMNTEAFF. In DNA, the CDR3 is TGTGCCAGCAGCTCCTCCCCCCTCCGGTATGACAGCCCCATGAACACTGAAGCTTTCTTT.

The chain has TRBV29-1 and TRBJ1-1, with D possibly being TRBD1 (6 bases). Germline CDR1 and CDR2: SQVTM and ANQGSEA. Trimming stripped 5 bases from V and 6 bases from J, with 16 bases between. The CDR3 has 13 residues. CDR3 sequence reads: CSVTKTGFSEAFF. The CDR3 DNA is TGCAGCGTTACTAAAACAGGGTTTTCTGAAGCTTTCTTT.

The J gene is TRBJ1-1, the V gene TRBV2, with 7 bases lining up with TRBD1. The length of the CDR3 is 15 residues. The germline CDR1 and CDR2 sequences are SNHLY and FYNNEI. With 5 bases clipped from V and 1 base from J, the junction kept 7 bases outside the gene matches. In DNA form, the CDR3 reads TGTGCCAGCAGTTTTCGGACAGGTGGGAACACTGAAGCTTTCTTT. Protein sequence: CASSFRTGGNTEAFF. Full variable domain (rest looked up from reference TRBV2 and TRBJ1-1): EPEVTQTPSHQVTQMGQEVILRCVPISNHLYFYWYRQILGQKVEFLVSFYNNEISEKSEIFDDQFSVERPDGSNFTLKIRSTKLEDSAMYFCASSFRTGGNTEAFFGQGTRLTVV.

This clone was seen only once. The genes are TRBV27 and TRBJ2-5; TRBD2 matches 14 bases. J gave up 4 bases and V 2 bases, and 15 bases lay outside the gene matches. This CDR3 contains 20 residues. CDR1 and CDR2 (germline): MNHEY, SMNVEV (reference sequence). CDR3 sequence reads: CASSLPGTGTSGGRRETQYF. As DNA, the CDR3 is TGTGCCAGCAGTTTACCCGGGACGGGGACTAGCGGGGGAAGACGAGAGACCCAGTACTTC.

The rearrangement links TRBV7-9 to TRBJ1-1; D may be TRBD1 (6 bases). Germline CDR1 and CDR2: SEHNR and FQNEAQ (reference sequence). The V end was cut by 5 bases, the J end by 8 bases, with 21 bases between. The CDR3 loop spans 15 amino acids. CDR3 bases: TGTGCCAGCAGCACCAACAGGGTCACGTACTCCGAAGCTTTCTTT. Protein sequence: CASSTNRVTYSEAFF. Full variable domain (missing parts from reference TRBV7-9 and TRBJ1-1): DTGVSQNPRHKITKRGQNVTFRCDPISEHNRLYWYRQTLGQGPEFLTYFQNEAQLEKSRLLSDRFSAERPKGSFSTLEIQRTEQGDSAMYLCASSTNRVTYSEAFFGQGTRLTVV.

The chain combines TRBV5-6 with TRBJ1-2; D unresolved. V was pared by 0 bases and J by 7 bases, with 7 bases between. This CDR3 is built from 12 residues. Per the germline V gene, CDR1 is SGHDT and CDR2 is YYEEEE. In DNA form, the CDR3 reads TGTGCCAGCAGCTTGGAGCGGGGTGGCTACACCTTC. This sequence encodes CASSLERGGYTF.

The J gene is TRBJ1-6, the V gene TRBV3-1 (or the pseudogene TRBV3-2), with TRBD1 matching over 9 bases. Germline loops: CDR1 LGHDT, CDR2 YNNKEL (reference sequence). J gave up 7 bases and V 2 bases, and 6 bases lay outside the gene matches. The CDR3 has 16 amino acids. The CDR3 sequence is CASSQIPGQGNSPLHF. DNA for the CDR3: TGTGCCAGCAGCCAAATTCCGGGACAGGGAAATTCACCCCTCCACTTT.

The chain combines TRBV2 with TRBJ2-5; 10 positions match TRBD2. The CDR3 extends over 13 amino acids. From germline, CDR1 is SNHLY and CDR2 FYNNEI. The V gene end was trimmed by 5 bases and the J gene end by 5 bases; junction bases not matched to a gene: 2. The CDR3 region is CASSRTSGETQYF. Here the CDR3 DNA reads TGTGCCAGCAGTAGGACTAGCGGTGAGACCCAGTACTTC.

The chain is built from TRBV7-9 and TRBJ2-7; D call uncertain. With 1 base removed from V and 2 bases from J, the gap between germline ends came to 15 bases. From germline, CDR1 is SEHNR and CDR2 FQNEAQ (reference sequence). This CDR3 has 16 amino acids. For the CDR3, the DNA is TGTGCCAGCAGCTTAGGTACAGCCATTTGGGCCTACGAGCAGTACTTC. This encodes CASSLGTAIWAYEQYF.

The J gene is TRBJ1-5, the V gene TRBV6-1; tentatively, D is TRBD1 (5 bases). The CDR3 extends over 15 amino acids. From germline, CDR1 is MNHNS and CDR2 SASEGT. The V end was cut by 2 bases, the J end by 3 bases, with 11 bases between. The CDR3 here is CASSESRQTNQPQHF. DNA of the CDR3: TGTGCCAGCAGTGAATCCCGACAGACCAATCAGCCCCAGCATTTT.

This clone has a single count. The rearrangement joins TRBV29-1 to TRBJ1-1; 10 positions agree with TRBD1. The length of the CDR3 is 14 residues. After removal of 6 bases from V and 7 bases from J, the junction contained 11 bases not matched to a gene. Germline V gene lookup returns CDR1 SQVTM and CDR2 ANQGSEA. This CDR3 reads CSVFTGTGVVEAFF. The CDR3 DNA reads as TGCAGCGTGTTTACCGGGACAGGGGTCGTTGAAGCTTTCTTT.

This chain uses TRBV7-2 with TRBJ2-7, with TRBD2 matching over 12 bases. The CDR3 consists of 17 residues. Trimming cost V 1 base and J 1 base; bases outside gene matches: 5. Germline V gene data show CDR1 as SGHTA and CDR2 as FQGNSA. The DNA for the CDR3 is TGTGCCAGCAGCTTAGAACTAGCGGGGGGCAAATCCTACGAGCAGTACTTC. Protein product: CASSLELAGGKSYEQYF. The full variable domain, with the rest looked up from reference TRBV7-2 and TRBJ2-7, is GAGVSQSPSNKVTEKGKDVELRCDPISGHTALYWYRQSLGQGLEFLIYFQGNSAPDKSGLPSDRFSAERTGGSVSTLTIQRTQQEDSAVYLCASSLELAGGKSYEQYFGPGTRLTVT.

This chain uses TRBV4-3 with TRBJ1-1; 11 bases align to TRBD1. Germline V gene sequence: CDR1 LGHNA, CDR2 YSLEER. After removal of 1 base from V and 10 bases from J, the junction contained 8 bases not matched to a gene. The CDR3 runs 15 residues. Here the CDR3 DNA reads TGCGCCAGCAGCCAAGTAACCGGGACAGGGGGTTTAGCTTTCTTT. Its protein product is CASSQVTGTGGLAFF.